This entry is about one T cell receptor beta chain. The antigen is not known. Sequenced material consisted of expressed TCRB transcripts (all of the isolated RNA was reverse transcribed). Using immunoSEQ multiplex PCR, the repertoire was profiled, and TCRdb retains in-frame clones only, with some absent. The top ten clones hold around 0.12% of a sample with 600,000 to 750,000 clones, around 12% of them seen once. Trimming cost V 0 bases and J 5 bases; bases outside gene matches: 6. In germline, CDR1 is LNHDA, CDR2 SQIVND (reference sequence). This CDR3 has 15 amino acids. Sorted populations were all over 95% pure. This entry belongs to a study of beta chain features in type 1 diabetes. Whole-study findings and limits: Across patients, naive, central memory and Treg TCRB repertoires exhibited apparently greater similarity than was observed across healthy donors. Moderate but significant shortening of TCRB CDR3s was recorded in all four CD4+ subsets from Type 1 diabetes patients.

The receptor's source is a man aged 30 to 39 with type 1 diabetes. The genes are TRBV19 and TRBJ2-5; TRBD1 matches 7 bases. The specimen was naive CD4+ T cells from blood. The CDR3, as DNA: TGTGCCAGTAGTATAGATTGGACAGGTGCGGAGACCCAGTACTTC. It yields the protein CASSIDWTGAETQYF.